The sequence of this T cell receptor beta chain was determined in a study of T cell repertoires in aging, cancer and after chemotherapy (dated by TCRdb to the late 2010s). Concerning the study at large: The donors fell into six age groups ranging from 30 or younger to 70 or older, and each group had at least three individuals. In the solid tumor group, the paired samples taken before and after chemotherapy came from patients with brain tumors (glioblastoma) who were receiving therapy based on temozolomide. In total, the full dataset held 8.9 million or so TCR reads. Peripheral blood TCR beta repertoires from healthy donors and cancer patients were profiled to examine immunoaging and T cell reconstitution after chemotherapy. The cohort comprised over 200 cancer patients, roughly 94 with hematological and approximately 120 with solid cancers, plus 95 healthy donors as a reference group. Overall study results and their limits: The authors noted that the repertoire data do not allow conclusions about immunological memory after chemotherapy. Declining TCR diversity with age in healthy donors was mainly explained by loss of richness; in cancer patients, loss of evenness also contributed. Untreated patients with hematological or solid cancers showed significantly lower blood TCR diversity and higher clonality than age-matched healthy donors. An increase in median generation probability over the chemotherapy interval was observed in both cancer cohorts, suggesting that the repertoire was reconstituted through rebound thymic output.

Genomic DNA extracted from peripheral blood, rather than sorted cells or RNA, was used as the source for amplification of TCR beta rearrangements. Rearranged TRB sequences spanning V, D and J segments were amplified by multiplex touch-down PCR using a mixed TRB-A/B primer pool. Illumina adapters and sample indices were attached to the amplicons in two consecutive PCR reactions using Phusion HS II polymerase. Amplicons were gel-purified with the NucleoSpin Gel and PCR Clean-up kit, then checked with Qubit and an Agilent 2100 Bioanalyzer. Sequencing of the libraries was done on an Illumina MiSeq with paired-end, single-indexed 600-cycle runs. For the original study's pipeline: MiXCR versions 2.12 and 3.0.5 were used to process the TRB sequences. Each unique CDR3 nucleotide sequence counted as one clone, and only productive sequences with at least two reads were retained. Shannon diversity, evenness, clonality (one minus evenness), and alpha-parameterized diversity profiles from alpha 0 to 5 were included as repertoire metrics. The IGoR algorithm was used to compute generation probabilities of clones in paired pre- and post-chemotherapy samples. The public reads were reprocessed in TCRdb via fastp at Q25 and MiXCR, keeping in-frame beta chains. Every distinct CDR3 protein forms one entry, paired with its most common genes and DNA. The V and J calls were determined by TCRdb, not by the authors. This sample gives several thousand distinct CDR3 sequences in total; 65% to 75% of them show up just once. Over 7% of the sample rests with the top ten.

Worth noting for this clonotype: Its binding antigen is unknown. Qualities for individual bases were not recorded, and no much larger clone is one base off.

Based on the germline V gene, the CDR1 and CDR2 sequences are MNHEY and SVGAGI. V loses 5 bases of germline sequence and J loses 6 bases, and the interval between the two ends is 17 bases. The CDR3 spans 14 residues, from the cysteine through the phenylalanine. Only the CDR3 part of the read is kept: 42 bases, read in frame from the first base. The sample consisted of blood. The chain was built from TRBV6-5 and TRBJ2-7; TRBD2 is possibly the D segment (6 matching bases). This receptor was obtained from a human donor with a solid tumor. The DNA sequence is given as TGTGCCAGCAGTGCCGGGATAAGGGAGGCCGAGCAGTACTTC. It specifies CASSAGIREAEQYF.